What follows are 28 T cell receptor beta chains derived from one specimen sequenced in a study of cytomegalovirus exposure and HLA in healthy donors. The primer mix had 60 Vbeta and 13 Jbeta primers. TCRdb's table, derived via immunoSEQ multiplex PCR, lists solely in-frame clones and lacks some. Here the sample spans around 120,000 clones, roughly four fifths being singletons. Sequenced sample: PBMCs. Source of these receptors: a young man in good health and CMV-seronegative.

V is TRBV6-6 and J is TRBJ1-1; TRBD1 aligns across 10 bases. V trimming: 4 bases; J trimming: 0 bases; junction bases outside the gene matches: 2. The CDR3 is made up of 15 amino acids. CDR1 MNHNY and CDR2 SVGAGI come from the germline V gene (reference sequence). In DNA form, the CDR3 reads TGTGCCAGCAGTTCGGACAGGGGGATGAACACTGAAGCTTTCTTT. As protein: CASSSDRGMNTEAFF.

The V and J genes are TRBV7-6 and TRBJ2-5; 7 nucleotides align to TRBD1. Germline CDR1 is SGHVS and CDR2 is FNYEAQ. The CDR3 totals 15 residues. Trimming cost V 4 bases and J 1 base; bases outside gene matches: 6. CDR3 residues: CASSSVRGPQETQYF. For the CDR3, the DNA is TGTGCCAGCAGCTCCGTAAGGGGGCCCCAAGAGACCCAGTACTTC.

The chain has TRBV5-1 and TRBJ2-5; TRBD1 matches 7 bases. The CDR3 is 15 residues long. The germline V gene encodes CDR1 SGHRS and CDR2 YFSETQ. Trimming took 0 bases from V and 3 from J; bases not matched to a gene: 5. CDR3 in DNA: TGCGCCAGCAGCTTGGGCTCACAGGGGAAAGAGACCCAGTACTTC. Translating gives CASSLGSQGKETQYF.

The chain employs TRBV4-1 and TRBJ2-7; 10 bases agree with TRBD2. V gave up 3 bases and J gave up 1 base; unmatched junction bases: 3. This CDR3 comprises 15 residues. Germline CDR1 and CDR2: MGHRA and YSYEKL. The CDR3 nucleotides are TGCGCCAGCAGCCACACTAGCGGGGTTTCCTACGAGCAGTACTTC. Residues: CASSHTSGVSYEQYF.

This clone is a singleton in its sample. The chain links TRBV27 to TRBJ1-2, with 8 bases matching TRBD1. V gave up 6 bases and J gave up 1 base; unmatched junction bases: 4. The CDR3 has 14 amino acids. CDR1 MNHEY and CDR2 SMNVEV come from the germline V gene (reference sequence). The DNA for the CDR3 is TGTGCCAGCAGGAGGACAGGGAATAACTATGGCTACACCTTC. Its translation: CASRRTGNNYGYTF.

The genes are TRBV10-2 and TRBJ1-1, with D perhaps matching TRBD1 (5 bases). The germline CDR1 and CDR2 sequences are WSHSY and SAAADI. Trimming removed 2 bases at V and 4 bases at J, with 8 bases between. This CDR3 contains 13 residues. The CDR3 nucleotides read TGCGCCAGCAGTGAGCGCAGGGCCACTGAAGCTTTCTTT. Protein product: CASSERRATEAFF.

The V call is TRBV2, the J call TRBJ1-3, with 7 bases identical to TRBD1. CDR3 length: 15 amino acids. The V gene end was trimmed by 6 bases and the J gene end by 0 bases; junction bases not matched to a gene: 5. Germline assignment: CDR1 SNHLY and CDR2 FYNNEI. The CDR3 reads CASRADRVSGNTIYF. The CDR3 DNA reads TGTGCCAGCAGGGCTGACAGGGTCTCTGGAAACACCATATATTTT.

The rearrangement links TRBV29-1 to TRBJ1-2, with TRBD1 as a possible D gene (6 bases). Per germline, CDR1 SQVTM and CDR2 ANQGSEA. V shed 4 bases and J shed 4 bases, with 16 bases lying between them. CDR3 size: 14 residues. The CDR3 protein is CSVGSYGGAYGYTF. CDR3 DNA sequence: TGCAGCGTTGGTAGTTATGGGGGGGCCTATGGCTACACCTTC.

This clone came up a few times. This sequence joins TRBV19 and TRBJ1-5; 7 nucleotides match TRBD1. This CDR3 comprises 17 residues. J gave up 0 bases and V 7 bases, and 12 bases lay outside the gene matches. Looked up from germline, CDR1 is LNHDA and CDR2 is SQIVND (reference sequence). The CDR3 sequence: CASKGRGPDYSNQPQHF. CDR3 DNA: TGTGCCAGTAAGGGTAGGGGGCCAGACTATAGCAATCAGCCCCAGCATTTT. Filled out from reference TRBV19 and TRBJ1-5, the complete variable domain reads DGGITQSPKYLFRKEGQNVTLSCEQNLNHDAMYWYRQDPGQGLRLIYYSQIVNDFQKGDIAEGYSVSREKKESFPLTVTSAQKNPTAFYLCASKGRGPDYSNQPQHFGDGTRLSIL.

This sequence joins TRBV5-1 and TRBJ2-7; 9 nucleotides line up with TRBD1. The germline V gene has CDR1 SGHRS and CDR2 YFSETQ. The CDR3 runs 14 residues. Trimming took 4 bases from V and 12 from J; bases not matched to a gene: 14. The CDR3 DNA follows: TGCGCCAGCAGCACCGGACAGGGGCCTAGCGTGGGGTACTTC. As protein: CASSTGQGPSVGYF. Full variable domain (missing parts from reference TRBV5-1 and TRBJ2-7): KAGVTQTPRYLIKTRGQQVTLSCSPISGHRSVSWYQQTPGQGLQFLFEYFSETQRNKGNFPGRFSGRQFSNSRSEMNVSTLELGDSALYLCASSTGQGPSVGYFGPGTRLTVT.

This sequence joins TRBV6-5 and TRBJ1-4; 7 bases fit TRBD1. V trimming: 0 bases; J trimming: 5 bases; junction bases outside the gene matches: 6. Germline V CDR1 and CDR2: MNHEY, SVGAGI. CDR3 length: 16 residues. The CDR3 loop reads CASSYSGGAGNEKLFF. CDR3 in DNA: TGTGCCAGCAGTTACTCAGGGGGCGCGGGGAATGAAAAACTGTTTTTT.

This clone appeared a few times. The gene calls are TRBV15 and TRBJ1-1; D unclear. This CDR3 has 13 amino acids. The V gene's germline CDR1 is LNHNV and CDR2 YYDKDF (reference sequence). The germline V and J ends were trimmed by 3 bases and 0 bases, with 5 bases remaining between them. The CDR3 protein is CATSSGLNTEAFF. The CDR3, as DNA: TGTGCCACCAGCAGTGGCCTGAACACTGAAGCTTTCTTT.

The gene calls are TRBV29-1 and TRBJ1-2; D gene unclear. Trimming left V 6 bases short and J 8 bases short, with 16 bases between. The CDR3 spans 12 residues. Germline values: CDR1 SQVTM, CDR2 ANQGSEA. The CDR3 is CSVNYPGGGYTF. In DNA, the CDR3 is TGCAGCGTGAATTACCCAGGAGGAGGCTACACCTTC. The variable domain in full, completed from reference TRBV29-1 and TRBJ1-2, reads SAVISQKPSRDICQRGTSLTIQCQVDSQVTMMFWYRQQPGQSLTLIATANQGSEATYESGFVIDKFPISRPNLTFSTLTVSNMSPEDSSIYLCSVNYPGGGYTFGSGTRLTVV.

The CDR3 coding sequence is TGTGCCAGCGGGGGGGCTAGCGGGTTAGATACGCAGTATTTT. Translation: CASGGASGLDTQYF. This rearrangement joins TRBV6-5 to TRBJ2-3; 8 positions agree with TRBD2. The CDR3 sequence is 14 residues long. V trimming: 8 bases; J trimming: 5 bases; junction bases outside the gene matches: 9. Germline CDR1 is MNHEY and CDR2 is SVGAGI.

This chain links TRBV29-1 with TRBJ1-2; 8 bases line up with TRBD1. CDR1 SQVTM and CDR2 ANQGSEA come from the germline V gene. V gave up 6 bases and J gave up 0 bases; unmatched junction bases: 3. The CDR3 runs 13 residues. The CDR3 DNA is TGCAGCGTGGTGACAGGGGCTAACTATGGCTACACCTTC. Translation: CSVVTGANYGYTF.

This clone was picked up one time. The chain employs TRBV13 and TRBJ2-1; 10 positions match TRBD2. The junction had 13 bases not matched to a gene; V was cut back by 6 bases and J by 8 bases. Germline-derived CDR1 and CDR2 are PRHDT and FYEKMQ (reference sequence). The CDR3 length is 16 residues. The CDR3 nucleotides are TGTGCCAGCAGTCCCTTAGCGGGGGGCGGGGTTGATGAGCAGTTCTTC. It encodes CASSPLAGGGVDEQFF.

The chain links TRBV2 to TRBJ2-5, with a possible D match to TRBD1 (5 bases). The CDR3 has 15 residues. Germline V lookup: CDR1 SNHLY, CDR2 FYNNEI. Trimming took 7 bases from V and 3 from J, leaving 18 bases between them. CDR3 nucleotide sequence: TGTGCCAGCAAAAGGGGTTTGGCGTCCAAAGAGACCCAGTACTTC. Its translation: CASKRGLASKETQYF. The complete variable domain, with remaining parts taken from reference TRBV2 and TRBJ2-5, reads EPEVTQTPSHQVTQMGQEVILRCVPISNHLYFYWYRQILGQKVEFLVSFYNNEISEKSEIFDDQFSVERPDGSNFTLKIRSTKLEDSAMYFCASKRGLASKETQYFGPGTRLLVL.

This clone was seen a single time. The rearrangement uses TRBV9 and TRBJ1-2, with 12 bases aligning to TRBD1. The CDR3 consists of 17 residues. V lost 4 bases to trimming and J lost 5 bases; unmatched junction nucleotides: 12. Germline V CDR1 and CDR2: SGDLS, YYNGEE. CDR3 region: CASSPGQGASVEYGYTF. CDR3 DNA: TGTGCCAGCAGCCCGGGACAGGGGGCTTCGGTGGAGTATGGCTACACCTTC.

The J gene is TRBJ2-5, the V gene TRBV7-2; weak D call: TRBD1 (6 bases). Germline-derived CDR1 and CDR2 are SGHTA and FQGNSA. There are 13 residues in the CDR3. V lost 5 bases, J lost 7 bases, and 14 bases lay in between. The CDR3 sequence: CASSTQVQGTQYF. The DNA of the CDR3 is TGTGCCAGCAGCACCCAAGTACAGGGGACCCAGTACTTC.

A single count supports this clone. The CDR3 is CASSTPNRGNTEAFF. The CDR3 DNA reads TGTGCCAGTAGCACCCCTAACAGGGGGAACACTGAAGCTTTCTTT. This chain connects TRBV19 to TRBJ1-1; 7 positions agree with TRBD1. The CDR3 loop spans 15 amino acids. Per germline, CDR1 LNHDA and CDR2 SQIVND (reference sequence). J lost 1 base, V lost 6 bases, and 8 bases had no gene match.

This clone was detected a few times. This sequence joins TRBV20-1 and TRBJ2-3, with 7 positions matching TRBD2. The CDR3 has 11 residues. In germline, CDR1 is DFQATT, CDR2 SNEGSKA (reference sequence). Unmatched junction bases numbered 4, after V lost 6 bases and J lost 7 bases. The CDR3 spells CSAWGGYTQYF. DNA of the CDR3: TGCAGTGCGTGGGGGGGGTATACGCAGTATTTT.

The sample holds a few counts of this clone. The CDR3 protein is CASSYAQGAFTEAFF. The DNA of the CDR3 is TGTGCCAGCAGTTACGCTCAGGGGGCCTTCACTGAAGCTTTCTTT. The chain is built from TRBV6-5 and TRBJ1-1; 8 bases line up with TRBD1. Per germline, CDR1 MNHEY and CDR2 SVGAGI. This CDR3 is built from 15 residues. Trimming at V came to 2 bases and at J to 4 bases, leaving 6 bases not matched to a gene.

This chain uses TRBV4-3 with TRBJ2-6; 7 bases are shared with TRBD2. Germline CDR1 reads LGHNA; CDR2 reads YSLEER. Trimming cost V 0 bases and J 4 bases; bases outside gene matches: 3. The CDR3 has 16 residues. The CDR3 DNA follows: TGCGCCAGCAGCCAAGACGCGGGAGCGGGGGCCAACGTCCTGACTTTC. Translated, it gives CASSQDAGAGANVLTF.

The chain links TRBV5-6 to TRBJ1-2, with TRBD1 as a possible D gene (6 bases). Germline V lookup: CDR1 SGHDT, CDR2 YYEEEE. V gave up 1 base and J gave up 5 bases, with 12 bases separating them. This CDR3 spans 14 amino acids. Written as DNA, the CDR3 is TGTGCCAGCAGCTTGTCAGGGGCCGGATATGGCTACACCTTC. It encodes CASSLSGAGYGYTF.

The J gene is TRBJ2-2, the V gene TRBV5-6, with a possible D match to TRBD2 (5 bases). Between the trimmed V and J ends, which lost 3 bases and 3 bases, there was a span of 12 bases. CDR1 and CDR2 from the germline V gene are SGHDT and YYEEEE. CDR3 length: 15 amino acids. The CDR3 DNA sequence: TGTGCCAGCAGCTCGGTCGGGATTCACACCGGGGAGCTGTTTTTT. It encodes CASSSVGIHTGELFF.

The chain employs TRBV29-1 and TRBJ1-2; no firm D call. The CDR3 extends over 13 amino acids. Germline V gene sequence: CDR1 SQVTM, CDR2 ANQGSEA. The V end was cut by 2 bases, the J end by 5 bases, with 12 bases between. The CDR3 bases are TGCAGCGTTGAACTGGATCCGACATATGGCTACACCTTC. Its protein is CSVELDPTYGYTF. Complete variable domain (other parts from reference TRBV29-1 and TRBJ1-2): SAVISQKPSRDICQRGTSLTIQCQVDSQVTMMFWYRQQPGQSLTLIATANQGSEATYESGFVIDKFPISRPNLTFSTLTVSNMSPEDSSIYLCSVELDPTYGYTFGSGTRLTVV.

The chain couples TRBV5-1 to TRBJ2-3; maybe TRBD2 (6 bases). The CDR3 consists of 14 residues. Trimming removed 2 bases from V and 2 bases from J, with 9 bases in between. The germline V gene has CDR1 SGHRS and CDR2 YFSETQ. CDR3 sequence reads: CASSLGGTTDTQYF. DNA for the CDR3: TGCGCCAGCAGCTTAGGAGGGACCACAGATACGCAGTATTTT.

Written as DNA, the CDR3 is TGTGCCAGCAGTCCGGACAGTTGGCCTAACAATGAGCAGTTCTTC. Translating gives CASSPDSWPNNEQFF. The rearrangement links TRBV27 to TRBJ2-1; maybe TRBD1 (6 bases). Looked up from germline, CDR1 is MNHEY and CDR2 is SMNVEV (reference sequence). Trimming took off 5 bases at V and 5 bases at J, with 16 bases between the two ends. The CDR3 extends over 15 amino acids.